This T cell receptor beta chain is from a study of shared clonotypes between healthy human individuals. Study conclusions and caveats: Relative to their counterparts shared across all four donors, non-shared clonotypes exhibited diminished generation probabilities. Generally, naive subsets (rather than memory subsets) showed larger estimated richness. Clonotypes that were shared across a handful of donors made up about 5.1% of naive CD4 clonotypes.

Remarks on this clone: What it recognizes is unknown.

Several immunoSEQ plates held equal portions of the genomic DNA taken from each subset. Only in-frame clones appear in the TCRdb table, and some are missing; sequencing was by immunoSEQ multiplex PCR. Of over a million clones listed, 95% to 97% are singletons. CDR1 SEHNR and CDR2 FQNEAQ come from the germline V gene (reference sequence). The CDR3 consists of 12 residues. Trimming left V 5 bases short and J 5 bases short, with 7 bases between. The receptor's source is a man aged 30-40 years in good health. Sequenced material: naive CD4+ T cells sorted from blood. Specified subset: CD45RA+ positively selected. This rearrangement joins TRBV7-9 to TRBJ2-1, with unresolved D. DNA for the CDR3: TGTGCCAGCAGCCCACAGAACAATGAGCAGTTCTTC. Residues: CASSPQNNEQFF.